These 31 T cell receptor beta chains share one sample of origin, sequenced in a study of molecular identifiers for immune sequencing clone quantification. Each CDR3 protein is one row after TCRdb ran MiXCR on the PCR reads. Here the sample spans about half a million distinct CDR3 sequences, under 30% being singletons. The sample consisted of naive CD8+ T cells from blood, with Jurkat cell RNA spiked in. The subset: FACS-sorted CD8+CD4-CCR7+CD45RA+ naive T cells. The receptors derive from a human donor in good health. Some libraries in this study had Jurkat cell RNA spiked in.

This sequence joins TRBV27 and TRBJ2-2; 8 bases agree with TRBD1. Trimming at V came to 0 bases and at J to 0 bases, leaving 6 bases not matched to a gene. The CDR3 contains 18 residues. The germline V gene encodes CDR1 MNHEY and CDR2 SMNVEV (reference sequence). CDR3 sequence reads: CASSLSGQGRSNTGELFF. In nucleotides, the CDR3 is TGTGCCAGCAGTTTATCTGGACAGGGACGGTCGAACACCGGGGAGCTGTTTTTT.

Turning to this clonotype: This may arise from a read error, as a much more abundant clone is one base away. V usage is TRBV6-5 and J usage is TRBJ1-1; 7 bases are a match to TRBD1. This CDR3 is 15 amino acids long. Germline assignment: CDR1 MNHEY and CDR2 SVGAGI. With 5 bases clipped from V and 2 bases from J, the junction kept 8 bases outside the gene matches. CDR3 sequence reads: CASSPTGNINTEAFF. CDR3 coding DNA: TGTGCCAGCAGTCCGACAGGGAATATCAACACTGAAGCTTTCTTT.

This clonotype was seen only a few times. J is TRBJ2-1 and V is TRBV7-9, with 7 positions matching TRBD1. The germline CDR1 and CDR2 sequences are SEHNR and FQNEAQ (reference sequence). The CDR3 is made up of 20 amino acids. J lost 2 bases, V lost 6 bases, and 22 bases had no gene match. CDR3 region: CASSFPLIQWTGETYNEQFF. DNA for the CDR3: TGTGCCAGCAGTTTCCCCCTTATACAATGGACAGGCGAGACCTACAATGAGCAGTTCTTC.

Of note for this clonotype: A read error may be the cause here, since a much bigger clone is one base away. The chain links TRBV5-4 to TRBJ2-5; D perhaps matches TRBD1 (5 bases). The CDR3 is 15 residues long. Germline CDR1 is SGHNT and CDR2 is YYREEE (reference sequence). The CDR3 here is CGSSLPDNQDGTQYF. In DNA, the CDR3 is TGTGGCAGCAGCTTGCCGGACAACCAAGACGGGACCCAGTACTTC.

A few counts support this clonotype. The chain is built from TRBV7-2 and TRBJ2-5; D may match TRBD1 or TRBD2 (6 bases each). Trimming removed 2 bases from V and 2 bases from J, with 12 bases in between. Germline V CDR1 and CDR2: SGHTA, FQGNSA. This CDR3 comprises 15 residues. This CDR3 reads CASSLLGGTQETQYF. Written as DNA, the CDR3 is TGTGCCAGCAGCTTACTGGGCGGGACACAAGAGACCCAGTACTTC. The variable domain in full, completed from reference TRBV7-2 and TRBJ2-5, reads GAGVSQSPSNKVTEKGKDVELRCDPISGHTALYWYRQSLGQGLEFLIYFQGNSAPDKSGLPSDRFSAERTGGSVSTLTIQRTQQEDSAVYLCASSLLGGTQETQYFGPGTRLLVL.

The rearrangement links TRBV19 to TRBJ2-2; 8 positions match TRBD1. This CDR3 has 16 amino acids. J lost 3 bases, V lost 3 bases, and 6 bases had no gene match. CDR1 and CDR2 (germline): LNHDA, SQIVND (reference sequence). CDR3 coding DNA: TGTGCCAGTAGTATGTTTACGACAGGGGACACCGGGGAGCTGTTTTTT. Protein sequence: CASSMFTTGDTGELFF.

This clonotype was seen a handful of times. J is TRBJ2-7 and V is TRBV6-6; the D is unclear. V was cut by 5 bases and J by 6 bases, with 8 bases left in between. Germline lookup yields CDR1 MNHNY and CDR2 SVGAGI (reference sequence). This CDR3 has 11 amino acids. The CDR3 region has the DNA TGTGCCAGCAGTCAGTCACCCGAGCAGTACTTC. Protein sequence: CASSQSPEQYF.

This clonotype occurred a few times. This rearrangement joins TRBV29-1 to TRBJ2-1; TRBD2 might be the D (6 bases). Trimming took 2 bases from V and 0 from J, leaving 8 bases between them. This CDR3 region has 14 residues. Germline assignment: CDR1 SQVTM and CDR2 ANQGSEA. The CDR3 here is CSVESLASYNEQFF. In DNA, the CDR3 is TGCAGCGTTGAATCACTAGCCTCCTACAATGAGCAGTTCTTC.

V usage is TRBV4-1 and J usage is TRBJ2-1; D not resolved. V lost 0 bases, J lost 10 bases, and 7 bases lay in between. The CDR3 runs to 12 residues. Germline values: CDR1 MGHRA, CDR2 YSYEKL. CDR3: CASSQDPREQFF. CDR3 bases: TGCGCCAGCAGCCAAGATCCCCGCGAGCAGTTCTTC.

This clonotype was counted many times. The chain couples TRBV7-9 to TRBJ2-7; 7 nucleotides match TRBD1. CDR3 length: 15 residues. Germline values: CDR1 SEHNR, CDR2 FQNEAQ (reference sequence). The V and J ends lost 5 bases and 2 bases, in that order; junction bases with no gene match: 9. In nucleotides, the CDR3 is TGTGCCAGCAGCCTAATCGGGGACAGAGCCTACGAGCAGTACTTC. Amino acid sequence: CASSLIGDRAYEQYF. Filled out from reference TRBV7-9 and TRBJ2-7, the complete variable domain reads DTGVSQNPRHKITKRGQNVTFRCDPISEHNRLYWYRQTLGQGPEFLTYFQNEAQLEKSRLLSDRFSAERPKGSFSTLEIQRTEQGDSAMYLCASSLIGDRAYEQYFGPGTRLTVT.

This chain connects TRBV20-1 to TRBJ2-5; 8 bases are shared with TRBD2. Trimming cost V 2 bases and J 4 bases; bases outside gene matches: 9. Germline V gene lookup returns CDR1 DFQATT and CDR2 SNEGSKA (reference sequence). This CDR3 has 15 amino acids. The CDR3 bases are TGCAGTGCTAGAAGGACTAGCTCCGACCGAGAGACCCAGTACTTC. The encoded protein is CSARRTSSDRETQYF.

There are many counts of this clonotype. The CDR3 is CASSLQGRADNTGELFF. The CDR3 DNA follows: TGTGCCAGCAGTCTCCAGGGACGGGCCGACAACACCGGGGAGCTGTTTTTT. The genes are TRBV12-3 or TRBV12-4 and TRBJ2-2, with D perhaps matching TRBD1 or TRBD2 (5 bases each). There are 17 residues in the CDR3. Between the trimmed V and J ends, which lost 5 bases and 2 bases, there was a span of 18 bases.

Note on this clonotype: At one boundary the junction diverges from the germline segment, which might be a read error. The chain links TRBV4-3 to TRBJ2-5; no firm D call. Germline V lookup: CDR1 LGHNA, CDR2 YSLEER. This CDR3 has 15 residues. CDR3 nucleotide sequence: TGCGCCAGCATCCAAGATCGCGGTACCCCACAGACCCAGTACTTC. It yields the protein CASIQDRGTPQTQYF.

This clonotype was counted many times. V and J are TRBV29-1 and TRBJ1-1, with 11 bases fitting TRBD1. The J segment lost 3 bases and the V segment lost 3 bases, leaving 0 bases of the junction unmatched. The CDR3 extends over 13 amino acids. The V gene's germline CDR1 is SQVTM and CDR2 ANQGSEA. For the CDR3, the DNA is TGCAGCGTTGAGGGACAGGGGGACACTGAAGCTTTCTTT. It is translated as CSVEGQGDTEAFF. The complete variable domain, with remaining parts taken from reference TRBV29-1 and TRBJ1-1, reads SAVISQKPSRDICQRGTSLTIQCQVDSQVTMMFWYRQQPGQSLTLIATANQGSEATYESGFVIDKFPISRPNLTFSTLTVSNMSPEDSSIYLCSVEGQGDTEAFFGQGTRLTVV.

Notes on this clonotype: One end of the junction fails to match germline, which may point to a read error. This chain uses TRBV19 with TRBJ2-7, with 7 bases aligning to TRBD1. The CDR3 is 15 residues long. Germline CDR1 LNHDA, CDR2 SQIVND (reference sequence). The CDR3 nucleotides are TGTGCCAGTAGTCAGACCGGGACAGAATTCTACGAGCAGCACTTC. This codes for CASSQTGTEFYEQHF.

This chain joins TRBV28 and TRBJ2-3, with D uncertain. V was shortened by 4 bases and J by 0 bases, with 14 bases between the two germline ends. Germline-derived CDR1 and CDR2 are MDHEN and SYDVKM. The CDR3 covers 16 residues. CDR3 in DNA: TGTGCCAGCAGTTCCCAATACATTGCTAGCACAGATACGCAGTATTTT. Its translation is CASSSQYIASTDTQYF.

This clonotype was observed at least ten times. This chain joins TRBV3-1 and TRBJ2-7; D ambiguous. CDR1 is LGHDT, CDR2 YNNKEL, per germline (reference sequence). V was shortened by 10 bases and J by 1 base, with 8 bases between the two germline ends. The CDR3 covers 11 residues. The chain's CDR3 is CATPASYEQYF. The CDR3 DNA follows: TGTGCCACCCCCGCATCCTACGAGCAGTACTTC.

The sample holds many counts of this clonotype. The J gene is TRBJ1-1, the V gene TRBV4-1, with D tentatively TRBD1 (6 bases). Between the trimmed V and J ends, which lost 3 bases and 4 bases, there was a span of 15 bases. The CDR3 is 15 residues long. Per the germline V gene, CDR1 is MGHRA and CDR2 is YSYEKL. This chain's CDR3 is CASSQATGLSTEAFF. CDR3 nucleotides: TGCGCCAGCAGCCAGGCTACAGGGCTTAGCACTGAAGCTTTCTTT.

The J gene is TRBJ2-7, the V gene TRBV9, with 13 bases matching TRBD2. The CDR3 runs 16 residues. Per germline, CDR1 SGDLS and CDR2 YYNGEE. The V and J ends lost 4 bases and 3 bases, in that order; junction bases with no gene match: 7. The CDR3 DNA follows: TGTGCCAGCAGCCCCAGGACTAGCGGGGGTCTCTACGAGCAGTACTTC. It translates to CASSPRTSGGLYEQYF. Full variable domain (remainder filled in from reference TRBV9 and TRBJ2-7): DSGVTQTPKHLITATGQRVTLRCSPRSGDLSVYWYQQSLDQGLQFLIQYYNGEERAKGNILERFSAQQFPDLHSELNLSSLELGDSALYFCASSPRTSGGLYEQYFGPGTRLTVT.

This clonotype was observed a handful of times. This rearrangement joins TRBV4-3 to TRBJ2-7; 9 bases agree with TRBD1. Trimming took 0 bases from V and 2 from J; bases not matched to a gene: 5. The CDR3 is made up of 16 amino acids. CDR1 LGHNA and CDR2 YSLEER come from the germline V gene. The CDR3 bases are TGCGCCAGCAGCCAAGATTCCGGGACAGGGACCTACGAGCAGTACTTC. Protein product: CASSQDSGTGTYEQYF.

CDR3: CASLGSASGTDTQYF. CDR3 in DNA: TGTGCCAGCCTAGGTTCGGCTAGCGGGACAGATACGCAGTATTTT. The chain employs TRBV27 and TRBJ2-3, with 8 bases lining up with TRBD2. CDR3 size: 15 residues. CDR1 is MNHEY, CDR2 SMNVEV, per germline (reference sequence). Trimming removed 8 bases from V and 3 bases from J; junction bases left unmatched: 10.

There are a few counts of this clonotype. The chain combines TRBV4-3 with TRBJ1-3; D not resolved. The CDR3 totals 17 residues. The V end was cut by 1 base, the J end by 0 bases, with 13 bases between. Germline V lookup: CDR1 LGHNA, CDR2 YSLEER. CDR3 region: CASSQGNSPSSGNTIYF. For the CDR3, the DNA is TGCGCCAGCAGCCAAGGTAACAGCCCGAGCTCTGGAAACACCATATATTTT.

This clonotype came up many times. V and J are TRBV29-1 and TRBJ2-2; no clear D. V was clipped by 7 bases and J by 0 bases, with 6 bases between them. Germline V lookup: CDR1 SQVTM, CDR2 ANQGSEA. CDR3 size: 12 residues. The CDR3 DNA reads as TGCAGCGCTGATACGAACACCGGGGAGCTGTTTTTT. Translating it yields CSADTNTGELFF.

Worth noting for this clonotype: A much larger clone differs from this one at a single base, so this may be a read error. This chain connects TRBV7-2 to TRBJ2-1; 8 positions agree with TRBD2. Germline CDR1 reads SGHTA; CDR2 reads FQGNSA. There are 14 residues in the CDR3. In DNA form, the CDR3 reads TGTGCCAGCAGCGGAGGACTAGCCGCGCTTGAGCGGTTCTTC. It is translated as CASSGGLAALERFF.

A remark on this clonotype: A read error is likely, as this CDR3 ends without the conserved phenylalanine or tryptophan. The CDR3 region is CAWGTGTGNTGELFY. In DNA, the CDR3 is TGTGCCTGGGGTACCGGGACAGGGAACACCGGGGAGCTGTTTTAT. The rearrangement joins TRBV30 to TRBJ2-2, with 8 bases identical to TRBD1. The V gene end was trimmed by 5 bases and the J gene end by 1 base; junction bases not matched to a gene: 6. From germline, CDR1 is GTSNPN and CDR2 SVGIG (reference sequence). There are 15 residues in the CDR3.

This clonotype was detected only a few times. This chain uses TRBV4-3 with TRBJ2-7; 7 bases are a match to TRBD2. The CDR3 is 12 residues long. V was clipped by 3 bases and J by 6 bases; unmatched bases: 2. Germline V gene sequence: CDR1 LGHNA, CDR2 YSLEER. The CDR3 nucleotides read TGCGCCAGCAGCCATCCGGGAGGCGAGCAGTACTTC. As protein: CASSHPGGEQYF.

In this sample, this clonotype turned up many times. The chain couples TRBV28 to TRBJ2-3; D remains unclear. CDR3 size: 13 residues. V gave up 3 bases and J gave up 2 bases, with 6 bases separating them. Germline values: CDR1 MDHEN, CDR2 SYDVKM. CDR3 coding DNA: TGTGCCAGCAGTTTTAGGATCACAGATACGCAGTATTTT. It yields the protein CASSFRITDTQYF.

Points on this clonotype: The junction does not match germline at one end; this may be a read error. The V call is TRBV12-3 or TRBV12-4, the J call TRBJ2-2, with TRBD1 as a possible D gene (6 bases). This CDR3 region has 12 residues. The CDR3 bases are TGTGCCAGCAGCCACGGACAGACGGAGCTGATTTTT. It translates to CASSHGQTELIF.

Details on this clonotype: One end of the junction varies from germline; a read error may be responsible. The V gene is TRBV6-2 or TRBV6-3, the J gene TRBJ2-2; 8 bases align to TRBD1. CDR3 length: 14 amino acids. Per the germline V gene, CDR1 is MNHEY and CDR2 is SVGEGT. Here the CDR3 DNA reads TGTGCCAGCAGATGGACAGGGAACGCCGGAGAGCTGTTTTTT. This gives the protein CASRWTGNAGELFF.

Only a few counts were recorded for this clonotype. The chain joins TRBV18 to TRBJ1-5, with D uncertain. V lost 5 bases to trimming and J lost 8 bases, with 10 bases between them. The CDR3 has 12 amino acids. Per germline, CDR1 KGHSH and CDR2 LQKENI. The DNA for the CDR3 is TGTGCCAGCTCATTAATGGGGAAGCCCCAGCATTTT. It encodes CASSLMGKPQHF.

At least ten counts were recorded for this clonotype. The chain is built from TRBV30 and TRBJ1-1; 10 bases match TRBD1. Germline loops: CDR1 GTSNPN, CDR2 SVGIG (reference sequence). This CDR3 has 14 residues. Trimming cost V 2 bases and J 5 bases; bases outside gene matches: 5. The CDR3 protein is CAWSSPGQGTEAFF. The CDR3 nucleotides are TGTGCCTGGAGTTCACCGGGACAGGGGACTGAAGCTTTCTTT.